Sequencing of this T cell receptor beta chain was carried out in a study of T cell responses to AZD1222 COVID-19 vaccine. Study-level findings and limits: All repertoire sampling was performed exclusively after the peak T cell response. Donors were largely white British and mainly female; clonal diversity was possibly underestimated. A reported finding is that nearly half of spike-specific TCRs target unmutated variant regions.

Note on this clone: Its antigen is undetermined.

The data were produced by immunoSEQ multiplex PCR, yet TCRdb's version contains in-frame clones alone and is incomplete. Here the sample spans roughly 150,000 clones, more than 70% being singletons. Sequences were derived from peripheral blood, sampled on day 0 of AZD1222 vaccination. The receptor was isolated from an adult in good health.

This CDR3 is CAWSKGDSYEQYF. CDR3 nucleotide sequence: TGTGCCTGGAGTAAGGGCGACTCCTACGAGCAGTACTTC. The gene calls are TRBV30 and TRBJ2-7; D is uncertain. Looked up from germline, CDR1 is GTSNPN and CDR2 is SVGIG (reference sequence). This CDR3 comprises 13 residues. V gave up 2 bases and J gave up 0 bases, with 8 bases separating them.